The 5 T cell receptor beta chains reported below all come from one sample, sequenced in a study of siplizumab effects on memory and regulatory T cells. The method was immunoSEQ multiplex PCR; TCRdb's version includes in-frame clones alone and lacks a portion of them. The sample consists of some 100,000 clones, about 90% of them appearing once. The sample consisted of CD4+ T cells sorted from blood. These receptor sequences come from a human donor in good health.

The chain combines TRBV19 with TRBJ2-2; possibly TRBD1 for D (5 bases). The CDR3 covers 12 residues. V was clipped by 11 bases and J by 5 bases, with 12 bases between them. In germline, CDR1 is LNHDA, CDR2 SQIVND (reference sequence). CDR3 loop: CAGSQGTGELFF. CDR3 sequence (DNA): TGTGCCGGATCTCAGGGTACCGGGGAGCTGTTTTTT.

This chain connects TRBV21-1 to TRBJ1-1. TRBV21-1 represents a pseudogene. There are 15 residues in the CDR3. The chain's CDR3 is CASSKYPTRVTEAFF. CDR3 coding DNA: TGTGCCAGCAGCAAGTACCCAACGAGGGTCACTGAAGCTTTCTTT.

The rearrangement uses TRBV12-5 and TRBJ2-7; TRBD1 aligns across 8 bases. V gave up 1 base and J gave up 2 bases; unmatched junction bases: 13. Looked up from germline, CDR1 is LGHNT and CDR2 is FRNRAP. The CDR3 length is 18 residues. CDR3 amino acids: CASGLGDKTGGEPYEQYF. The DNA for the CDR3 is TGTGCTAGTGGTTTGGGGGACAAAACAGGGGGAGAGCCCTACGAGCAGTACTTC.

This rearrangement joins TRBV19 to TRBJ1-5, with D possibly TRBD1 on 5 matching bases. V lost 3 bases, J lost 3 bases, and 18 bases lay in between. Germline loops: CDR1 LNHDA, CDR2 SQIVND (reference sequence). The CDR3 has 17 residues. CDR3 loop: CASSITVGGGNNQPQHF. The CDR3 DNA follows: TGTGCCAGTAGTATCACTGTGGGTGGGGGAAACAATCAGCCCCAGCATTTT.

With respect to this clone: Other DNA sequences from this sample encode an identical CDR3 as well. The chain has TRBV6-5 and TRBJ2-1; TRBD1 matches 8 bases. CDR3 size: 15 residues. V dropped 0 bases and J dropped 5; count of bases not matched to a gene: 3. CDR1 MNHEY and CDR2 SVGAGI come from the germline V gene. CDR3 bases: TGTGCCAGCAGTTACTCCGGACAGGGCAACAATGAGCAGTTCTTC. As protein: CASSYSGQGNNEQFF.